Shown below are 17 T cell receptor beta chains from a single sample sequenced in a study of T cell responses to AZD1222 COVID-19 vaccine. The table came from immunoSEQ multiplex PCR; TCRdb's copy has only in-frame clones and leaves some out. Here the sample spans fewer than 150,000 clones, about 93% being singletons. The sample in question was peripheral blood, obtained 28 days after the second AZD1222 dose. These receptors came from an adult who received the AZD1222 COVID-19 vaccine.

The genes are TRBV24-1 and TRBJ1-1; D is unresolved. CDR1 KGHDR and CDR2 SFDVKD come from the germline V gene. The CDR3 loop spans 12 amino acids. With 4 bases removed from V and 9 bases from J, the gap between germline ends came to 11 bases. The CDR3 sequence: CATSDYSGKAFF. The CDR3 DNA follows: TGTGCCACCAGTGACTATTCGGGAAAAGCTTTCTTT.

The V and J genes are TRBV18 and TRBJ1-2, with TRBD1 matching over 7 bases. With 3 bases clipped from V and 8 bases from J, the junction kept 12 bases outside the gene matches. CDR3 size: 15 residues. Germline V gene sequence: CDR1 KGHSH, CDR2 LQKENI. CDR3 in DNA: TGTGCCAGCTCACCTACTCCCGGGACAGCAAGGGGCTACACCTTC. Protein product: CASSPTPGTARGYTF.

This clone was counted a single time. The V call is TRBV7-6, the J call TRBJ1-5, with a possible D match to TRBD1 (5 bases). The CDR3 spans 15 residues. V lost 1 base to trimming and J lost 7 bases, with 14 bases between them. CDR1 and CDR2 (germline): SGHVS, FNYEAQ. In DNA form, the CDR3 reads TGTGCCAGCAGCTTAGGTTCGGGGCTTGACCAGCCCCAGCATTTT. Translation: CASSLGSGLDQPQHF. Filled out from reference TRBV7-6 and TRBJ1-5, the complete variable domain reads GAGVSQSPRYKVTKRGQDVALRCDPISGHVSLYWYRQALGQGPEFLTYFNYEAQQDKSGLPNDRFSAERPEGSISTLTIQRTEQRDSAMYRCASSLGSGLDQPQHFGDGTRLSIL.

This clone appeared once. The chain carries TRBV7-9 and TRBJ1-1, with D tentatively TRBD1 (5 bases). V was trimmed by 5 bases and J by 8 bases, leaving 15 bases between them. The CDR3 extends over 13 amino acids. Looked up from germline, CDR1 is SEHNR and CDR2 is FQNEAQ (reference sequence). The CDR3 DNA follows: TGTGCCAGCAGCCCCGGACACTCCTCCGAAGCTTTCTTT. Protein sequence: CASSPGHSSEAFF.

The chain employs TRBV7-8 and TRBJ2-7, with D maybe TRBD1 (8 bases). With 5 bases removed from V and 1 base from J, the gap between germline ends came to 15 bases. Looked up from germline, CDR1 is SGHVS and CDR2 is FQNEAQ. The CDR3 totals 15 residues. CDR3 nucleotide sequence: TGTGCCAGCAGCATCGGACAGGGACTATCCTACGAGCAGTACTTC. Encoded protein: CASSIGQGLSYEQYF.

This clone was recorded once. The chain joins TRBV27 to TRBJ1-4, with 7 nucleotides matching TRBD1. The CDR3 runs 11 residues. Trimming at V came to 4 bases and at J to 13 bases, leaving 3 bases not matched to a gene. CDR1 and CDR2 from the germline V gene are MNHEY and SMNVEV (reference sequence). The CDR3 nucleotides are TGTGCCAGCAGTTCAGGGGGGACACTGTTTTTT. Translation gives CASSSGGTLFF. Variable domain in full (rest from reference TRBV27 and TRBJ1-4): EAQVTQNPRYLITVTGKKLTVTCSQNMNHEYMSWYRQDPGLGLRQIYYSMNVEVTDKGDVPEGYKVSRKEKRNFPLILESPSPNQTSLYFCASSSGGTLFFGSGTQLSVL.

The rearrangement links TRBV2 to TRBJ2-7; 7 bases map to TRBD1. J was trimmed by 3 bases and V by 6 bases; bases with no gene match: 2. The CDR3 covers 12 residues. Germline loops: CDR1 SNHLY, CDR2 FYNNEI. The CDR3 here is CASRTGFYEQYF. DNA of the CDR3: TGTGCCAGCAGGACAGGGTTCTACGAGCAGTACTTC. Together with reference TRBV2 and TRBJ2-7, the CDR3 gives the full variable domain: EPEVTQTPSHQVTQMGQEVILRCVPISNHLYFYWYRQILGQKVEFLVSFYNNEISEKSEIFDDQFSVERPDGSNFTLKIRSTKLEDSAMYFCASRTGFYEQYFGPGTRLTVT.

The rearrangement links TRBV7-9 to TRBJ1-1, with D hard to call. Trimming took 7 bases from V and 4 from J, leaving 16 bases between them. Looked up from germline, CDR1 is SEHNR and CDR2 is FQNEAQ (reference sequence). CDR3 length: 14 residues. CDR3: CASNPPGLGTEAFF. The CDR3 DNA is TGTGCCAGCAACCCCCCGGGGTTAGGCACTGAAGCTTTCTTT.

V gene TRBV7-9 combines with J gene TRBJ2-5, with TRBD1 matching over 8 bases. The CDR3 length is 14 residues. Trimming removed 5 bases from V and 5 bases from J; junction bases left unmatched: 7. Per the germline V gene, CDR1 is SEHNR and CDR2 is FQNEAQ (reference sequence). CDR3 sequence: CASSPRTGFETQYF. The CDR3 nucleotides read TGTGCCAGCAGCCCCCGGACAGGGTTTGAGACCCAGTACTTC.

The chain has TRBV15 and TRBJ1-5; 8 bases align to TRBD1. Germline V lookup: CDR1 LNHNV, CDR2 YYDKDF (reference sequence). V lost 11 bases to trimming and J lost 6 bases; unmatched junction nucleotides: 12. CDR3 length: 14 residues. The CDR3 DNA reads as TGTGCCTCTAACAGGGGGGGAGACGGTCAGCCCCAGCATTTT. Translated: CASNRGGDGQPQHF. Full variable domain (outside the CDR3, taken from reference TRBV15 and TRBJ1-5): DAMVIQNPRYQVTQFGKPVTLSCSQTLNHNVMYWYQQKSSQAPKLLFHYYDKDFNNEADTPDNFQSRRPNTSFCFLDIRSPGLGDTAMYLCASNRGGDGQPQHFGDGTRLSIL.

The chain uses TRBV5-4 and TRBJ1-1; 8 nucleotides line up with TRBD1. J gave up 4 bases and V 4 bases, and 6 bases lay outside the gene matches. This CDR3 region has 14 residues. The germline CDR1 and CDR2 sequences are SGHNT and YYREEE (reference sequence). The CDR3 DNA reads as TGTGCCAGCAGCCACAAGACAGGGGTCACTGAAGCTTTCTTT. Residues: CASSHKTGVTEAFF.

V gene TRBV6-5 combines with J gene TRBJ2-1; 10 bases are shared with TRBD2. This CDR3 has 15 residues. CDR1 is MNHEY, CDR2 SVGAGI, per germline. The trim removed 6 bases at V and 5 bases at J, leaving 7 bases unmatched. CDR3 DNA: TGTGCCAGCAGCCGTAGCGGGAGGAGGAACAATGAGCAGTTCTTC. Translating it yields CASSRSGRRNNEQFF.

The chain combines TRBV10-3 with TRBJ1-2; a weak D match, TRBD1 (5 bases). This CDR3 contains 13 residues. Trimming removed 0 bases at V and 9 bases at J, with 11 bases between. Germline V CDR1 and CDR2: ENHRY, SYGVKD. CDR3 DNA: TGTGCCATCAGTGAGTCCAGGGCAGGTAGCTACACCTTC. Translated: CAISESRAGSYTF.

V is TRBV14 and J is TRBJ1-5, with D unclear. Trimming removed 1 base from V and 6 bases from J, with 7 bases in between. The CDR3 loop spans 13 amino acids. Per the germline V gene, CDR1 is SGHDN and CDR2 is FVKESK. The CDR3 region has the DNA TGTGCCAGCAGCCAAGGAGTCAGTCAGCCCCAGCATTTT. This translates into CASSQGVSQPQHF.

This sequence joins TRBV2 and TRBJ1-5; D is possibly TRBD1 (5 bases). V was shortened by 6 bases and J by 0 bases, with 12 bases between the two germline ends. The CDR3 is 15 residues long. The germline gives CDR1 SNHLY, CDR2 FYNNEI. In DNA form, the CDR3 reads TGTGCCAGCAGACTGGGACTTTATAGCAATCAGCCCCAGCATTTT. Translating it yields CASRLGLYSNQPQHF.

The chain links TRBV11-2 to TRBJ2-1; D not certain. The germline V gene has CDR1 SGHAT and CDR2 FQNNGV. V was cut by 5 bases and J by 6 bases, with 14 bases left in between. CDR3 size: 14 residues. The CDR3, as DNA: TGTGCCAGCAGCCCGATTGGCAGAGGCAATGAGCAGTTCTTC. It translates to CASSPIGRGNEQFF.

V is TRBV6-6 and J is TRBJ2-7, with 7 bases matching TRBD1. Losses at the gene ends were 11 bases for V and 4 bases for J; bases not matched to a gene: 8. Germline V lookup: CDR1 MNHNY, CDR2 SVGAGI (reference sequence). The CDR3 sequence is 12 residues long. CDR3 amino acids: CACRDSSYEQYF. The CDR3 DNA reads TGTGCCTGCCGGGACAGCAGTTACGAGCAGTACTTC.